A single sample gave rise to the 8 T cell receptor beta chains below, sequenced in a study of T-cell memory formation after mild COVID-19 (dated by TCRdb to the early 2020s). Libraries were prepared through 5' RACE. The run used an Illumina NovaSeq 6000. The public reads were reprocessed in TCRdb via fastp at Q25 and MiXCR, keeping in-frame beta chains. Rows are unified per CDR3 protein, each entry keeping the most common DNA and genes. Across this sample there are fewer than 90,000 distinct CDR3 sequences, with 9.5% to 15% seen only once. Jointly, the top ten make up more than 35% of the sample. The sample consisted of PBMCs or a T cell subset sorted from them (not recorded which). The origin of the receptors is a man between 18 and 35 years old who had mild COVID-19 (a few samples of this study predate the infection). The sample titles of this study are shuffled in the database, so cell type and time point are left out; the donor was told from shared clones.

This clonotype showed up just a few times. CDR3: CASSPGLAVETQYF. In DNA form, the CDR3 reads TGTGCCAGCAGCCCCGGACTAGCGGTGGAGACCCAGTACTTC. The chain uses TRBV7-8 and TRBJ2-5; 10 nucleotides match TRBD2. After removal of 5 bases from V and 5 bases from J, the junction contained 5 bases not matched to a gene. There are 14 residues in the CDR3. Germline CDR1 is SGHVS and CDR2 is FQNEAQ.

CDR3 sequence reads: CASSLGDASYEQYV. The CDR3 bases are TGCGCCAGCAGCTTGGGGGACGCTAGCTACGAGCAGTACGTC. The chain employs TRBV5-1 and TRBJ2-7; tentatively, D is TRBD1 or TRBD2 (5 bases each). From germline, CDR1 is SGHRS and CDR2 YFSETQ. The CDR3 is made up of 14 amino acids. Trimming cost V 0 bases and J 3 bases, with 10 bases left between them.

This clonotype occurred a few times. The rearrangement uses TRBV5-6 and TRBJ2-2; 8 bases align to TRBD1. Germline V gene data show CDR1 as SGHDT and CDR2 as YYEEEE. The CDR3 contains 17 residues. V lost 1 base and J lost 6; bases outside the gene matches: 11. Here the CDR3 reads CASSLRYGQGSSGELFF. In DNA, the CDR3 is TGTGCCAGCAGCTTGAGATACGGACAGGGTTCCTCCGGGGAGCTGTTTTTT.

This chain connects TRBV20-1 to TRBJ2-2; a weak D match, TRBD2 (6 bases). Germline CDR1 DFQATT, CDR2 SNEGSKA (reference sequence). CDR3 size: 15 residues. V lost 5 bases to trimming and J lost 3 bases, with 16 bases between them. Here the CDR3 reads CSAAKTGTDTGELFF. The CDR3 nucleotides are TGCAGTGCTGCGAAAACTGGGACTGACACCGGGGAGCTGTTTTTT.

This clonotype came up a few times. The rearrangement uses TRBV20-1 and TRBJ1-5, with D perhaps TRBD1 (5 bases). This CDR3 spans 12 amino acids. Germline assignment: CDR1 DFQATT and CDR2 SNEGSKA (reference sequence). V was clipped by 6 bases and J by 4 bases, with 10 bases between them. In DNA form, the CDR3 reads TGCAGTGCAAGGGACCGTAATCAGCCCCAGCATTTT. This sequence encodes CSARDRNQPQHF.

The chain links TRBV7-6 to TRBJ2-5, with D possibly TRBD1 on 6 matching bases. Germline CDR1 reads SGHVS; CDR2 reads FNYEAQ. The CDR3 loop spans 15 amino acids. V was shortened by 7 bases and J by 5 bases, with 20 bases between the two germline ends. The CDR3 DNA sequence: TGTGCCAGCACCCGACGGGCAGGGGATCGGGAGACCCAGTACTTC. Its protein product is CASTRRAGDRETQYF.

This clonotype showed up many times. The chain couples TRBV5-4 to TRBJ2-7; TRBD1 is a possible D gene (6 bases). V gave up 3 bases and J gave up 5 bases, with 12 bases separating them. The length of the CDR3 is 13 residues. Germline-derived CDR1 and CDR2 are SGHNT and YYREEE (reference sequence). CDR3 coding DNA: TGTGCCAGCAGCTCAGGGGTGGAGAACGAGCAGTACGTC. Amino acid sequence: CASSSGVENEQYV.

The genes are TRBV7-3 and TRBJ2-6; D unclear. This CDR3 has 14 residues. Germline V lookup: CDR1 SGHTA, CDR2 FQGTGA. The V end lost 2 bases, the J end lost 4 bases, and 6 bases lay between the germline ends. The CDR3: CASSLEGGANVLTF. The CDR3 DNA reads TGTGCCAGCAGCTTAGAAGGAGGGGCCAACGTCCTGACTTTC.